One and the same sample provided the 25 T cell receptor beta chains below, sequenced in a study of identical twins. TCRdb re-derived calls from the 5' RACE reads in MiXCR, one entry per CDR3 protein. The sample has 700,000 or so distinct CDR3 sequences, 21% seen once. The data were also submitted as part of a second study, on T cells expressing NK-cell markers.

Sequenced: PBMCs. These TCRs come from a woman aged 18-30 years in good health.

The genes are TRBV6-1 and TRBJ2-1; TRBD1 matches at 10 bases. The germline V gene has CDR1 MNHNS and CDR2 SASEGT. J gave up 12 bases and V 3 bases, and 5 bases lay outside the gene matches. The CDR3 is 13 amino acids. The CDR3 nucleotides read TGTGCCAGCAGTGACTGGGACAGGGGAGGGCAGTTCTTC. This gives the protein CASSDWDRGGQFF.

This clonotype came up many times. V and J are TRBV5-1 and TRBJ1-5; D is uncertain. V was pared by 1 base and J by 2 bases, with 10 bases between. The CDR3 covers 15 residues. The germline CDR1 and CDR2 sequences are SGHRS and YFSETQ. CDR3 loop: CASSLSTDGNQPQHF. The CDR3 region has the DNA TGCGCCAGCAGCTTGTCGACGGATGGCAATCAGCCCCAGCATTTT.

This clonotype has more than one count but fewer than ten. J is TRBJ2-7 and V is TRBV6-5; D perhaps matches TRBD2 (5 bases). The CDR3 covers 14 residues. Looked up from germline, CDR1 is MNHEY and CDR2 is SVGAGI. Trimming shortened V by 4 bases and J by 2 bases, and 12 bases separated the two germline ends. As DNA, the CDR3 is TGTGCCAGCAGTTCCGGGATGGTTGCCTACGAGCAGTACTTC. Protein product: CASSSGMVAYEQYF.

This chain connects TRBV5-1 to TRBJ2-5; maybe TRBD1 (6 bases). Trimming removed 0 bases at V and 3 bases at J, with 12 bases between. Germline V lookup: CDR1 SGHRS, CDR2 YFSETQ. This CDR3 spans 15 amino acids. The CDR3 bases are TGCGCCAGCAGCTTGGCCGGGCCAGGGGAAGAGACCCAGTACTTC. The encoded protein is CASSLAGPGEETQYF. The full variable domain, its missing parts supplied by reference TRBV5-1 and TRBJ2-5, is KAGVTQTPRYLIKTRGQQVTLSCSPISGHRSVSWYQQTPGQGLQFLFEYFSETQRNKGNFPGRFSGRQFSNSRSEMNVSTLELGDSALYLCASSLAGPGEETQYFGPGTRLLVL.

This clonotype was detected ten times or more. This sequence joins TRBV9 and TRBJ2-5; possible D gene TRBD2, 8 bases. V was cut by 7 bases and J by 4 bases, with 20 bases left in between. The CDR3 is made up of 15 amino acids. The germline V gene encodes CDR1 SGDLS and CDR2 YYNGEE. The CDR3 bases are TGTGCCAGCCAAGGTGGGACAGCGGGAGCAGAGACCCAGTACTTC. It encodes CASQGGTAGAETQYF.

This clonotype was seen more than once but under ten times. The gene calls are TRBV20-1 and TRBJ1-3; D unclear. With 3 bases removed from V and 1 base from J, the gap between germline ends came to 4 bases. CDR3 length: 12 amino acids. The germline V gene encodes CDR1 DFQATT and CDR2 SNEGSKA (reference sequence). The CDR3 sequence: CSASTSGNTIYF. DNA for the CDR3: TGCAGTGCTAGCACATCTGGAAACACCATATATTTT.

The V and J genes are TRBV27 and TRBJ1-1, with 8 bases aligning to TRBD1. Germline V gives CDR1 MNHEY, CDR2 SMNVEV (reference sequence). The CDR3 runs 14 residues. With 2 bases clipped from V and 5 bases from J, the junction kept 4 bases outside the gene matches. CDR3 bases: TGTGCCAGCAGTTTAGACAGGGGAGTGACTGAAGCTTTCTTT. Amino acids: CASSLDRGVTEAFF.

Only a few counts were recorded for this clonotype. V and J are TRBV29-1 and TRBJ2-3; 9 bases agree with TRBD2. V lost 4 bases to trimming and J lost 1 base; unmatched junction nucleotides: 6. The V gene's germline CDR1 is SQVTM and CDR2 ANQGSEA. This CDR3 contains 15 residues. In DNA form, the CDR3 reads TGCAGCGTTGGACCTATAGCGGGAGGCACAGATACGCAGTATTTT. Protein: CSVGPIAGGTDTQYF.

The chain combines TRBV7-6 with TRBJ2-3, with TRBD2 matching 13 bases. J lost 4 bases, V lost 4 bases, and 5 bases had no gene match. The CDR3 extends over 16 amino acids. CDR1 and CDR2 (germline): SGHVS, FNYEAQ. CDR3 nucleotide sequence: TGTGCCAGCAGCTCAGAACTAGCGGGGGGGCCAGATACGCAGTATTTT. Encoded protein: CASSSELAGGPDTQYF. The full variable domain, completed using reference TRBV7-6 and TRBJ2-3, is GAGVSQSPRYKVTKRGQDVALRCDPISGHVSLYWYRQALGQGPEFLTYFNYEAQQDKSGLPNDRFSAERPEGSISTLTIQRTEQRDSAMYRCASSSELAGGPDTQYFGPGTRLTVL.

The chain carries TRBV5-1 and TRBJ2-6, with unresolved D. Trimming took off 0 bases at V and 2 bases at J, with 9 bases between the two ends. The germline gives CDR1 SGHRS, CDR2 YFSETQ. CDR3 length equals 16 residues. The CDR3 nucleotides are TGCGCCAGCAGCTTGGTGGGTACGACTGGGGCCAACGTCCTGACTTTC. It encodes CASSLVGTTGANVLTF.

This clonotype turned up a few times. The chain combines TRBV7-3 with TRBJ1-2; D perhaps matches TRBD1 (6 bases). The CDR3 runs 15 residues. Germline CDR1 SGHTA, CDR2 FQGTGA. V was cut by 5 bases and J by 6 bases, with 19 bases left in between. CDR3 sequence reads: CASSLIGGVKNGYTF. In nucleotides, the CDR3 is TGTGCCAGCAGCCTTATCGGGGGCGTTAAGAATGGCTACACCTTC.

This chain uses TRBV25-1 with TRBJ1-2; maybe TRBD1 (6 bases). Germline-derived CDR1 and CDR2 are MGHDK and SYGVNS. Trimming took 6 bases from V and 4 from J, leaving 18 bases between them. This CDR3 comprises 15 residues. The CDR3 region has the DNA TGTGCCAGCAGCGACTCGGACAGATTAGGCTATGGCTACACCTTC. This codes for CASSDSDRLGYGYTF.

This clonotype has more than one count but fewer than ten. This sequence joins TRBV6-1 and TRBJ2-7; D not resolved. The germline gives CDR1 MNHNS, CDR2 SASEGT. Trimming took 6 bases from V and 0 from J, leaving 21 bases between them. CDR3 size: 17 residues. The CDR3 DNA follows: TGTGCCAGCAGCCGCCGCCAGCTCAGACCAAGCTCCTACGAGCAGTACTTC. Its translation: CASSRRQLRPSSYEQYF.

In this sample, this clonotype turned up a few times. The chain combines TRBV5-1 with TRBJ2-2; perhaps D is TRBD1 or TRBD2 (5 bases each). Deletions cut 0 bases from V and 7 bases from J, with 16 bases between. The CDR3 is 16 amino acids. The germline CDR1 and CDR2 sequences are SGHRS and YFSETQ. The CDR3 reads CASSLVPAGTHGELFF. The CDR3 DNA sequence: TGCGCCAGCAGCTTGGTCCCCGCAGGGACGCACGGGGAGCTGTTTTTT.

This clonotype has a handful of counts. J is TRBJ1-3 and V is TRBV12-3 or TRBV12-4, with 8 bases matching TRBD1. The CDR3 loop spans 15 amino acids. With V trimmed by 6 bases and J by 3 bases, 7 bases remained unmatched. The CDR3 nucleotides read TGTGCCAGCAGCCCAGAGGGACAGGTTGGAAACACCATATATTTT. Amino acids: CASSPEGQVGNTIYF.

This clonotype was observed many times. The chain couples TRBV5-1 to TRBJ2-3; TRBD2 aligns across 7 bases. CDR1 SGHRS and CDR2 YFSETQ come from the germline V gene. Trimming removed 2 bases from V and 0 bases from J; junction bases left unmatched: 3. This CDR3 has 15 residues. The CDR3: CASSFSGSSTDTQYF. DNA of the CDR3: TGCGCCAGCAGCTTTAGCGGGTCTAGCACAGATACGCAGTATTTT.

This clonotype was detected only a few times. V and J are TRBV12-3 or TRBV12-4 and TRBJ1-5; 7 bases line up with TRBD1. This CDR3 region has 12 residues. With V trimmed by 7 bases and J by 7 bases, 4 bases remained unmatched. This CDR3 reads CASTYRGQPQHF. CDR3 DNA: TGTGCCAGCACCTACAGGGGACAGCCCCAGCATTTT.

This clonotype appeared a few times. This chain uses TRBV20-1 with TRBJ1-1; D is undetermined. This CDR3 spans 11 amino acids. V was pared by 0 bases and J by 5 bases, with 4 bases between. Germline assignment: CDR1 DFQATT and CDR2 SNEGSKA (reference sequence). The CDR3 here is CSARDDTEAFF. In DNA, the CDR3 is TGCAGTGCTAGAGATGATACTGAAGCTTTCTTT.

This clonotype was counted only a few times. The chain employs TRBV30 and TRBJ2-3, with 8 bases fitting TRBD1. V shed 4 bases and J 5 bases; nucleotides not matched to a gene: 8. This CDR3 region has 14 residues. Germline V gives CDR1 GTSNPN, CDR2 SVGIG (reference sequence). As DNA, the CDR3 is TGTGCCTGGATCCCGGACAGGGTGTTAGATACGCAGTATTTT. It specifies CAWIPDRVLDTQYF.

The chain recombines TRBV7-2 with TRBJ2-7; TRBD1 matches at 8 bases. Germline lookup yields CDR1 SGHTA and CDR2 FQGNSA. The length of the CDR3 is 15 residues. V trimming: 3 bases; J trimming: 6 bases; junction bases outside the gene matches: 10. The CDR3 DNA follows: TGTGCCAGCAGCTTTACCGGGACAGGAGGTGGCGAGCAGTACTTC. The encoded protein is CASSFTGTGGGEQYF. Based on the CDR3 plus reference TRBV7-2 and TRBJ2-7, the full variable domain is GAGVSQSPSNKVTEKGKDVELRCDPISGHTALYWYRQSLGQGLEFLIYFQGNSAPDKSGLPSDRFSAERTGGSVSTLTIQRTQQEDSAVYLCASSFTGTGGGEQYFGPGTRLTVT.

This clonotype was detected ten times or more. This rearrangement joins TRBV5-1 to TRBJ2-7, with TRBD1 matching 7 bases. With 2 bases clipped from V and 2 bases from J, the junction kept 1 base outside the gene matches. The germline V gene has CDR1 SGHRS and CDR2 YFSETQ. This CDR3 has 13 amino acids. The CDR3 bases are TGCGCCAGCAGCTTCGGACAGGCCTACGAGCAGTACTTC. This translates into CASSFGQAYEQYF.

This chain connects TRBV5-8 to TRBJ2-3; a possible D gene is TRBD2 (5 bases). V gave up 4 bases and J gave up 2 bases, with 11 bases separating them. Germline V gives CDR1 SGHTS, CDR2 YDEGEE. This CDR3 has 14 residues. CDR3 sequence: CASSLERFTDTQYF. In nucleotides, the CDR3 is TGTGCCAGCAGCCTCGAGCGGTTCACAGATACGCAGTATTTT.

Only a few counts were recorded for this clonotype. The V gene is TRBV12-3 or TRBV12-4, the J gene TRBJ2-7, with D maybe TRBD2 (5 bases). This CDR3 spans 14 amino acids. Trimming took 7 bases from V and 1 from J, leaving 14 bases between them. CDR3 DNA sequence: TGTGCCAGCACCTCAGAGGGCAGTTCCTACGAGCAGTACTTC. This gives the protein CASTSEGSSYEQYF.

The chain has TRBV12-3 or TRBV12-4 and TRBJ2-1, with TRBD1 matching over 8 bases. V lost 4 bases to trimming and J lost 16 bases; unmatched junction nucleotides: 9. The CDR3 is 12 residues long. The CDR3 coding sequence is TGTGCCAGCAGTTCAGGCTGGGACAGGATCTTCTTC. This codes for CASSSGWDRIFF.

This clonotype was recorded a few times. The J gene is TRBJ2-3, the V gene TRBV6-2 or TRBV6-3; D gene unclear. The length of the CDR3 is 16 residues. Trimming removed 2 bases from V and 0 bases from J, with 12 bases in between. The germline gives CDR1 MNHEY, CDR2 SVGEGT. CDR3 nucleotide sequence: TGTGCCAGCAGTTACGGGCCTTATACTAGCACAGATACGCAGTATTTT. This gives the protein CASSYGPYTSTDTQYF.